One and the same sample provided the 10 T cell receptor beta chains below, sequenced in a study of cytomegalovirus exposure and HLA in healthy donors. PCR amplification relied on 60 Vbeta primers (plus 13 Jbeta primers). Sequencing was performed with immunoSEQ multiplex PCR; in TCRdb, only in-frame clones are kept and a portion is missing. The data contain fewer than 200,000 clones, roughly 78% of them singletons. Material for sequencing was PBMCs. These TCRs come from a woman aged 35 to 49 in good health and CMV-seronegative.

The gene calls are TRBV19 and TRBJ1-1; 7 bases match TRBD1. In germline, CDR1 is LNHDA, CDR2 SQIVND (reference sequence). The V segment lost 5 bases and the J segment 1 base; nucleotides outside the gene matches: 7. This CDR3 is 15 amino acids long. The CDR3 region is CASSQTGAGNTEAFF. CDR3 nucleotide sequence: TGTGCCAGTAGTCAAACAGGGGCAGGGAACACTGAAGCTTTCTTT.

The chain carries TRBV5-1 and TRBJ2-3; D is undetermined. Germline values: CDR1 SGHRS, CDR2 YFSETQ. CDR3 size: 14 residues. V was cut by 2 bases and J by 2 bases, with 9 bases left in between. The CDR3 coding sequence is TGCGCCAGCAGCTTCACTACTTACACAGATACGCAGTATTTT. Its protein product is CASSFTTYTDTQYF.

The chain joins TRBV18 to TRBJ1-5; D is unresolved. CDR1 and CDR2 from the germline V gene are KGHSH and LQKENI. The V end was cut by 0 bases, the J end by 4 bases, with 10 bases between. This CDR3 comprises 15 residues. As DNA, the CDR3 is TGTGCCAGCTCACCACCAGGAAGCGCAAATCAGCCCCAGCATTTT. It specifies CASSPPGSANQPQHF.

This chain uses TRBV30 with TRBJ1-1, with D uncertain. In germline, CDR1 is GTSNPN, CDR2 SVGIG (reference sequence). CDR3 length equals 10 residues. Trimming left V 5 bases short and J 7 bases short, with 8 bases between. The CDR3 is CAWARFEAFF. The DNA for the CDR3 is TGTGCCTGGGCTAGGTTTGAAGCTTTCTTT.

This clone occurred once. The V and J genes are TRBV27 and TRBJ2-6; TRBD1 matches 10 bases. Trimming cost V 3 bases and J 4 bases; bases outside gene matches: 6. The CDR3 consists of 17 residues. The germline V gene has CDR1 MNHEY and CDR2 SMNVEV (reference sequence). The DNA for the CDR3 is TGTGCCAGCAGTTTGGGGACAGGGGTCAACGGGGCCAACGTCCTGACTTTC. Translating it yields CASSLGTGVNGANVLTF.

This clone was detected only a few times. This chain uses TRBV9 with TRBJ2-5; tentatively, D is TRBD2 (7 bases). Germline V gene lookup returns CDR1 SGDLS and CDR2 YYNGEE. The V end was cut by 4 bases, the J end by 2 bases, with 18 bases between. The CDR3 spans 16 residues. The CDR3 coding sequence is TGTGCCAGCAGCCTACAAGGGGGGGCCAAACAAGAGACCCAGTACTTC. Residues: CASSLQGGAKQETQYF. The variable domain in full, with the rest retrieved from reference TRBV9 and TRBJ2-5, is DSGVTQTPKHLITATGQRVTLRCSPRSGDLSVYWYQQSLDQGLQFLIQYYNGEERAKGNILERFSAQQFPDLHSELNLSSLELGDSALYFCASSLQGGAKQETQYFGPGTRLLVL.

This clone was detected a few times. V and J are TRBV7-9 and TRBJ1-5, with TRBD1 matching 10 bases. This CDR3 comprises 16 residues. The trim removed 4 bases at V and 5 bases at J, leaving 8 bases unmatched. CDR1 is SEHNR and CDR2 is FQNEAQ in the germline V gene (reference sequence). In DNA form, the CDR3 reads TGTGCCAGCAGCTCCGTGGGACAGGGGTCCTATCAGCCCCAGCATTTT. It is translated as CASSSVGQGSYQPQHF.

The chain carries TRBV4-2 and TRBJ2-1; TRBD2 matches 9 bases. The CDR3 sequence is 15 residues long. The ends lost 4 bases at V and 9 bases at J; junction bases unmatched: 10. From germline, CDR1 is LGHNA and CDR2 YNFKEQ. CDR3 coding DNA: TGTGCCAGCAGCCCTTGGCGGGAGGGCCTCGGTGAGCAGTTCTTC. Amino acids: CASSPWREGLGEQFF.

This clone appeared a few times. The gene calls are TRBV27 and TRBJ1-1; the match to TRBD1 covers 9 bases. V was clipped by 9 bases and J by 5 bases; unmatched bases: 7. The CDR3 is 13 amino acids. Germline CDR1 MNHEY, CDR2 SMNVEV (reference sequence). The CDR3 loop reads CASYRGRTTEAFF. The CDR3 nucleotides read TGTGCCAGTTACAGGGGGCGGACGACTGAAGCTTTCTTT.

V gene TRBV7-3 combines with J gene TRBJ1-2; 9 bases match TRBD1. The CDR3 has 16 amino acids. Germline V gene lookup returns CDR1 SGHTA and CDR2 FQGTGA. Trimming cost V 5 bases and J 7 bases; bases outside gene matches: 14. The CDR3: CASSPRTGGLPGGYTF. CDR3 DNA sequence: TGTGCCAGCAGCCCTCGAACAGGGGGCCTACCCGGTGGCTACACCTTC.